This T cell receptor beta chain was sequenced during a study of regulatory T cells in long-lasting Graves disease. Arm-PCR with iRepertoire HTBI primers amplified the CDR3 regions for these TCR beta libraries. TCRdb recomputed calls from the multiplex PCR reads with MiXCR, one row per CDR3 protein. The sample shows 400,000 to 500,000 distinct CDR3 sequences, 21% of them seen only once. In this sample, this clonotype turned up many times. Sample time point: persistent/refractory GD, antithyroid drugs over 5 years with positive TRAb. Preparation of the TCR library used RNA extracted from PBMCs. Peripheral blood, approximately 9 milliliters of it, was drawn into EDTA tubes. Germline assignment: CDR1 PRHDT and CDR2 FYEKMQ (reference sequence). The germline V and J ends were trimmed by 5 bases and 2 bases, with 21 bases remaining between them. The CDR3 loop spans 18 amino acids.

This receptor was identified in a female donor with Graves disease. The input for sequencing was peripheral blood mononuclear cells (PBMCs), taken when the disease was refractory, from a patient treated with antithyroid drugs. The V and J genes are TRBV13 and TRBJ2-2, with D perhaps TRBD2 (6 bases). The CDR3 bases are TGTGCCAGCAGCCAGTCCCGCTTTAGCGGAAGCAACACCGGGGAGCTGTTTTTT. Translating gives CASSQSRFSGSNTGELFF.